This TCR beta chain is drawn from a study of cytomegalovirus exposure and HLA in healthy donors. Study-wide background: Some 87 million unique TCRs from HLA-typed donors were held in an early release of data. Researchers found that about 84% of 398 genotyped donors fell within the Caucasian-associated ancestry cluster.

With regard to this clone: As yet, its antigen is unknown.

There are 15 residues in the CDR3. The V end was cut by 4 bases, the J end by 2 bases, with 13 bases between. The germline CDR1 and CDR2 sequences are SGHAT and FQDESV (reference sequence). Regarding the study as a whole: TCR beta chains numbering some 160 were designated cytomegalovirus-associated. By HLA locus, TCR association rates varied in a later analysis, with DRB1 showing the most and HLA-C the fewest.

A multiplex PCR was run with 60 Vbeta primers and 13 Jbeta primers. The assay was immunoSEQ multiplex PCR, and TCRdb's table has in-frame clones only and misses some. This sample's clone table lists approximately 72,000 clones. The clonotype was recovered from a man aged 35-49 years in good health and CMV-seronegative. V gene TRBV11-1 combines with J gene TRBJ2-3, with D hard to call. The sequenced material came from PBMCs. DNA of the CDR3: TGTGCCAGCAGCTACCGACGTGTAGCCACAGATACGCAGTATTTT. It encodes CASSYRRVATDTQYF.